The present entry profiles one T cell receptor beta chain with its context. The germline CDR1 and CDR2 sequences are MDHEN and SYDVKM. This CDR3 has 13 amino acids. Trimming shortened V by 7 bases and J by 3 bases, and 12 bases separated the two germline ends. The data derive from a study of blood T cell repertoires in COVID-19. Study-wide context: Some COVID-19 samples were acute and others convalescent; all came from the United States, Italy and Spain. Sample material is recorded as cDNA or gDNA derived from T cells, B-cell-depleted T cells, or PBMCs.

How the authors handled the data: Cell counts per sample came from amplifying reference gene primers. Data came from immunoSEQ multiplex PCR; TCRdb stores just in-frame clones and leaves some out. The D gene and trimming were derived from the DNA, and the V and J assignments and clone size from that table. Counted here are more than 85,000 clones, roughly four fifths occurring once; the ten biggest clones make up approximately 24%. The sequencing input was peripheral blood. The chain combines TRBV28 with TRBJ1-1; D unresolved. This sequence originates from a human donor in a cohort sampled during active COVID-19. The CDR3 here is CASTSGIYTEAFF. The CDR3, as DNA: TGTGCCAGCACCAGCGGGATTTACACTGAAGCTTTCTTT.